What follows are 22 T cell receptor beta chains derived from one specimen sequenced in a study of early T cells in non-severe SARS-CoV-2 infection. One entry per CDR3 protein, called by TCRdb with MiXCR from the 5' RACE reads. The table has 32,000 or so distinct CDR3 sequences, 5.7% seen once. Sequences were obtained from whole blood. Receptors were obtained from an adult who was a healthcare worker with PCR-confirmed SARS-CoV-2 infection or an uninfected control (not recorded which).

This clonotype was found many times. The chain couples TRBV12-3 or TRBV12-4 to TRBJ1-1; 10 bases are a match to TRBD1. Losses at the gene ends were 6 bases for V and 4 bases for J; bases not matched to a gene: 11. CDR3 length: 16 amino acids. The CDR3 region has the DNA TGTGCCAGCAGAGCGACAGGGGGCGGTGTGGGCACTGAAGCTTTCTTT. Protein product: CASRATGGGVGTEAFF.

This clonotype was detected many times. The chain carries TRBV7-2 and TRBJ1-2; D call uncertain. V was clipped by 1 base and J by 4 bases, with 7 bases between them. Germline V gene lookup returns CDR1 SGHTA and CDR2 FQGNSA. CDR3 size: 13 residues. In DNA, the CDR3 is TGTGCCAGCAGCTTAGGGGATACCTATGGCTACACCTTC. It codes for CASSLGDTYGYTF.

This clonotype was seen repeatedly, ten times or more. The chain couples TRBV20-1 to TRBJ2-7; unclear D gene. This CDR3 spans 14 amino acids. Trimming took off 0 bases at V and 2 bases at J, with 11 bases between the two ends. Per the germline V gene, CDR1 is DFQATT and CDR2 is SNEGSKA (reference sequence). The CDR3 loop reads CSARDPGRAYEQYF. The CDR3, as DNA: TGCAGTGCTAGAGATCCGGGCAGAGCCTACGAGCAGTACTTC.

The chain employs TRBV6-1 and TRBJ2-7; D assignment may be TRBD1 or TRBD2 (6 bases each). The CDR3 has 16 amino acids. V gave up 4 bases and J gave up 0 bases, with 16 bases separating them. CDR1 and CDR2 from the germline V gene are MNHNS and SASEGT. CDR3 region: CASSVGGLFSSYEQYF. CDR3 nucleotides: TGTGCCAGCAGTGTAGGGGGACTTTTCAGCTCCTACGAGCAGTACTTC.

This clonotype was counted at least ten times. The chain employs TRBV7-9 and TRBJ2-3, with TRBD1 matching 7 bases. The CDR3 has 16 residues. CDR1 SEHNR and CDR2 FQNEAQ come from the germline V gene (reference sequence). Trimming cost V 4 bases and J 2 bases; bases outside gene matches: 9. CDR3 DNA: TGTGCCAGCAGCTCGCTGAGACAGGGCAACACAGATACGCAGTATTTT. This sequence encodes CASSSLRQGNTDTQYF. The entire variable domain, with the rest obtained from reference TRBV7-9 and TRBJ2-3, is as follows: DTGVSQNPRHKITKRGQNVTFRCDPISEHNRLYWYRQTLGQGPEFLTYFQNEAQLEKSRLLSDRFSAERPKGSFSTLEIQRTEQGDSAMYLCASSSLRQGNTDTQYFGPGTRLTVL.

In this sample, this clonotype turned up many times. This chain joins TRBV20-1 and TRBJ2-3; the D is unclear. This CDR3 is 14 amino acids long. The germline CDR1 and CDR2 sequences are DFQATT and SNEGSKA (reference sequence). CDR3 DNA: TGCACCCTCCCTGTTACCAACTACACAGATACGCAGTATTTT. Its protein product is CTLPVTNYTDTQYF.

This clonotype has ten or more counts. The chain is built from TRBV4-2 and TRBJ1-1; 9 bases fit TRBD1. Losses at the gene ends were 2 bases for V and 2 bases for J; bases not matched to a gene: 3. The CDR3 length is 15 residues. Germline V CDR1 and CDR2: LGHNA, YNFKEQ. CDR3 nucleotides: TGTGCCAGCAGCCAAACAGGGGGCGCAAACACTGAAGCTTTCTTT. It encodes CASSQTGGANTEAFF.

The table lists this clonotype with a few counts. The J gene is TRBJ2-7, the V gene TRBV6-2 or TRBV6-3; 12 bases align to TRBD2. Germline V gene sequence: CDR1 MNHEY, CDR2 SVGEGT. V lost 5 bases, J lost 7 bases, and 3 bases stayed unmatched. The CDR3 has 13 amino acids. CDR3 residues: CASSETSGGEQYF. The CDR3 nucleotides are TGTGCCAGCAGTGAGACTAGCGGGGGAGAGCAGTACTTC.

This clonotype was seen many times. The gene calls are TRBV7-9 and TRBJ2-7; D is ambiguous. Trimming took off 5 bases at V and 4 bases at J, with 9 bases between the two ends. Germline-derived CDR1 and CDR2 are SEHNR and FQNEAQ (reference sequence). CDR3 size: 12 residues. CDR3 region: CASSPIRYEQYF. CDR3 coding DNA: TGTGCCAGCAGCCCTATCCGATACGAGCAGTACTTC.

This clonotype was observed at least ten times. The CDR3, as DNA: TGTGCCAGCAGTCTCGGACAGGGTTACGAGCAGTACTTC. It translates to CASSLGQGYEQYF. The chain recombines TRBV12-3 or TRBV12-4 with TRBJ2-7, with TRBD1 matching 8 bases. J gave up 4 bases and V 5 bases, and 4 bases lay outside the gene matches. This CDR3 is 13 amino acids long.

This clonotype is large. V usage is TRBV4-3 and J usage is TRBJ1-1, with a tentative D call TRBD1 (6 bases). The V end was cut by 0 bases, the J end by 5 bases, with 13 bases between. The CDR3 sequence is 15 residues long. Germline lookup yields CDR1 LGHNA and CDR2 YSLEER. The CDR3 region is CASSQDSTGGTEAFF. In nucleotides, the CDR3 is TGCGCCAGCAGCCAAGATTCGACAGGTGGAACTGAAGCTTTCTTT.

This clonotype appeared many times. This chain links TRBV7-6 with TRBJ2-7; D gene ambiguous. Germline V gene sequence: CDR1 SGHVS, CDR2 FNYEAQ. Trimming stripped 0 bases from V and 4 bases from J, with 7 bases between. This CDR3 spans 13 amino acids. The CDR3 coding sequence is TGTGCCAGCAGCTTAGCGCAGCAATACGAGCAGTACTTC. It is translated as CASSLAQQYEQYF.

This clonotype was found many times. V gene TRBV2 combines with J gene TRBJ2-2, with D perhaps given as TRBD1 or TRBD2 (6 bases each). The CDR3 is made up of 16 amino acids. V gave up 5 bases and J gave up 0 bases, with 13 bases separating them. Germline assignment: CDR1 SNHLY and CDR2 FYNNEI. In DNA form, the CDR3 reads TGTGCCAGCAGTATTCGGGGGCCACCGAACACCGGGGAGCTGTTTTTT. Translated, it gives CASSIRGPPNTGELFF.

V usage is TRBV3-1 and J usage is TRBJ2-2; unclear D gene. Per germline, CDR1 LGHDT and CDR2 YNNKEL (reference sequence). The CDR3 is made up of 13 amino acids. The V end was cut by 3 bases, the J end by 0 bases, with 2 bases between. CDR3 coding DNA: TGTGCCAGCAGCCATACGAACACCGGGGAGCTGTTTTTT. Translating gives CASSHTNTGELFF.

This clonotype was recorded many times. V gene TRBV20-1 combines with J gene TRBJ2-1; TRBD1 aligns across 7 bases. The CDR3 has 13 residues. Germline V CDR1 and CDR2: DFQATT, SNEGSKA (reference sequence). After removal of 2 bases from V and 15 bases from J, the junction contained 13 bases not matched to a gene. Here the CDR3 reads CSARPSGTVYRFF. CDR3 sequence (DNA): TGCAGTGCTAGACCCTCCGGGACAGTTTATCGGTTCTTC.

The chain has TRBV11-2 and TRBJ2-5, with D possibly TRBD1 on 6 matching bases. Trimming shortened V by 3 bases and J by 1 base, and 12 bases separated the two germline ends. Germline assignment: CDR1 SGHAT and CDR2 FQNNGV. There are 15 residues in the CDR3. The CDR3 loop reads CASSLVWGPQETQYF. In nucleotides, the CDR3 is TGTGCCAGCAGCTTGGTTTGGGGGCCCCAAGAGACCCAGTACTTC.

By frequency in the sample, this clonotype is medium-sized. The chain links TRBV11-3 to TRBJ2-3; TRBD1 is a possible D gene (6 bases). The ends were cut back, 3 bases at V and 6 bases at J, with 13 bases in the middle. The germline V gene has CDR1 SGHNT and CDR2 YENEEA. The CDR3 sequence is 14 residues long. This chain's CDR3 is CASSLDSQMDTQYF. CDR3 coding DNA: TGTGCCAGCAGCTTGGACAGCCAGATGGATACGCAGTATTTT.

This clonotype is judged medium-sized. Here the CDR3 DNA reads TGCAGTGCTAGAGGAGGGGACAGGCTCTTTTTCTCCTACGAGCAGTACTTC. This translates into CSARGGDRLFFSYEQYF. The genes are TRBV20-1 and TRBJ2-7; 8 bases are shared with TRBD1. Per germline, CDR1 DFQATT and CDR2 SNEGSKA (reference sequence). The junction had 11 bases not matched to a gene; V was cut back by 1 base and J by 0 bases. CDR3 size: 17 residues.

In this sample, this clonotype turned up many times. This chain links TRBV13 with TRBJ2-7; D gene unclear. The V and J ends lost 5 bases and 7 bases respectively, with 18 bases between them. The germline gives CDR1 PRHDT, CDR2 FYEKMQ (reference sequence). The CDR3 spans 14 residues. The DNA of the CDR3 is TGTGCCAGCAGCCGAGTGATGAGTGGGTCTGAGCAGTACTTC. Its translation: CASSRVMSGSEQYF. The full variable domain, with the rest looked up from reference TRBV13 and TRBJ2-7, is AAGVIQSPRHLIKEKRETATLKCYPIPRHDTVYWYQQGPGQDPQFLISFYEKMQSDKGSIPDRFSAQQFSDYHSELNMSSLELGDSALYFCASSRVMSGSEQYFGPGTRLTVT.

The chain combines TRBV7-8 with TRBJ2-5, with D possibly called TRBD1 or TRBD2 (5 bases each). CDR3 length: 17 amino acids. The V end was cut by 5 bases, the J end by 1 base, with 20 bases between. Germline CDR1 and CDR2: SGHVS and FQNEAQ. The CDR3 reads CASSPLWGRRPQETQYF. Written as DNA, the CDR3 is TGTGCCAGCAGCCCACTTTGGGGACGGAGACCCCAAGAGACCCAGTACTTC.

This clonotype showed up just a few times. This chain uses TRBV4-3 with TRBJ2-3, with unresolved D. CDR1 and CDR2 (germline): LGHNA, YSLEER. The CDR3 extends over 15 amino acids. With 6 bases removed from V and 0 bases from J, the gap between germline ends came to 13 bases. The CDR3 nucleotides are TGCGCCAGCAGGCCTGTCCGGTCCAGCACAGATACGCAGTATTTT. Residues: CASRPVRSSTDTQYF.

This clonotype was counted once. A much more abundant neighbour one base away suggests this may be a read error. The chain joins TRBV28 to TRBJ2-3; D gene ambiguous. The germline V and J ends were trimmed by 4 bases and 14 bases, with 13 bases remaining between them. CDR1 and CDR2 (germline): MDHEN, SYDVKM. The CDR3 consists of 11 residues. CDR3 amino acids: CASSWVGLRYF. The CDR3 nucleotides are TGTGCCAGCAGTTGGGTAGGCCTGCGGTATTTT.